The subject of this entry is one T cell receptor (beta chain). This clone was seen a few times. What this receptor recognizes is not known. No clone much larger than this one lies a single base away; base qualities are absent. Per the publication, the time point label means: about 28 days (+/-7) after the second vaccine dose. What this sample's treatment or condition label stands for: meningococcal conjugate vaccine given as trial control. The vaccinee samples were drawn from two UK trials, COV001 and COV002, one of which was a single-blind randomized controlled phase 2/3 trial testing AZD1222 (ChAdOx1 nCoV-19) in healthy adults. Trial participant PBMC samples were collected at day 0 and day 28 after the second dose for TCRbeta chain sequencing. The data are from a study of T cell responses to AZD1222 COVID-19 vaccine (dated by TCRdb to the early 2020s). The study in broad terms: A total of just over 230 trial participants underwent TCR sequencing, of whom under 220 had received two doses of AZD1222 and some 26 had received two doses of the MenACWY control vaccine. Enrollment into the trials was organized by age into subgroups of 18-55, 56-69 and 70-plus years, and those subgroups contained 148, 28 and 57 TCR-sequenced participants, respectively.

The CDR3 regions of human TCRbeta chains were subjected to immunosequencing. Concerning the study's data processing: TCRs in the repertoires were compared against a reference library of SARS-CoV-2-specific TCRs that had been generated with the MIRA antigen-specificity platform. Breadth was defined as the fraction of unique TCRs that were SARS-CoV-2-associated. Depth was defined as the fraction of total T cells that were SARS-CoV-2-associated. Using the MIRA data, every spike-specific TCR was mapped to the spike region that the TCR reacted to and assigned to either a CD4 or a CD8 class. Log10-transformed breadth and depth values were compared by one-way ANOVA with Sidak's multiple comparisons tests. The table was pulled from immuneACCESS by TCRdb, which kept in-frame rearrangements only. Such tables lose some clones; where checked, under half of the loss comes from unresolved V genes, and the rest has no known cause. D and trimming come from the DNA, and the V and J calls and clone size come from that table. The sample table contains 80,000 or so clones; only one count was recorded for over 60% of them. The ten largest clones capture 27% of the sample.

CDR1 and CDR2 (KGHDR, SFDVKD) derive from the germline V gene. V has 12 bases trimmed and J has 3 bases trimmed; junction bases matching no gene number 23. The CDR3 covers 19 residues, taking in both the cysteine and the phenylalanine. Left in the record is the CDR3 DNA by itself, 57 bases read in frame from the first base. What the work shows at the level of the full study, not this receptor alone: In the small 56-69-year group, the increase in depth fell short of significance, most likely because of low power. Most participants were white British and females outnumbered males, and the authors suggested that clonal diversity may have been underestimated. CD4 TCRs associated with the vaccine covered the entire spike protein, and the dominant responses were in regions 160-218 and 743-854. After two AZD1222 doses, both the breadth and the depth of spike-specific TCRs were significantly higher than at day 0 and than in MenACWY recipients. Conclusions about previously exposed vaccinees are limited because only six or seven AZD1222 recipients were SARS-CoV-2 seropositive at baseline. Nearly half of unique spike-specific TCRs reportedly recognized epitopes outside regions mutated in the B.1.351 and B.1.1.7 variants. Because no day 14 peak-response samples were available, repertoires were characterized only after the peak T cell response.

Material: peripheral blood, obtained 28 days after the second dose of the MenACWY control vaccine. The sequence was collected from an adult who received the MenACWY meningococcal vaccine as a control. The chain employs TRBV24-1 and TRBJ1-5; TRBD1 matches 9 bases in the middle. The bases read TGTGCCTCCGAACATACAGGAAACGGGACAGGGATCCTCAATCAGCCCCAGCATTTT. The encoded protein is CASEHTGNGTGILNQPQHF.